The 3 T cell receptor beta chains in this list originate from one sample, sequenced in a study of identical twins. MiXCR, run by TCRdb on the 5' RACE reads, gives a single entry per CDR3 protein. Of approximately 490,000 distinct CDR3 sequences in the sample, around 22% are singletons; the top ten hold approximately 0.52%. These same records also appear under a second study, on yellow fever vaccine responses in identical twins.

Sequencing used CD4+ T cells sorted from blood. Receptor source: a woman under 30 in good health.

Only a few counts were recorded for this clonotype. This chain connects TRBV15 to TRBJ1-3; D unclear. The CDR3 contains 14 residues. Per germline, CDR1 LNHNV and CDR2 YYDKDF (reference sequence). V dropped 0 bases and J dropped 6 bases, with 9 bases sitting between them. The CDR3: CATSRDPSTNTIYF. The CDR3 DNA reads TGTGCCACCAGCAGAGACCCTTCGACAAACACCATATATTTT.

The rearrangement links TRBV3-1 to TRBJ1-1; D is possibly TRBD1 (5 bases). Per germline, CDR1 LGHDT and CDR2 YNNKEL (reference sequence). V was pared by 3 bases and J by 1 base, with 9 bases between. This CDR3 has 14 amino acids. The CDR3 nucleotides read TGTGCCAGCAGCCAGCTTACAGGGAACACTGAAGCTTTCTTT. Its protein product is CASSQLTGNTEAFF.

The chain joins TRBV5-1 to TRBJ1-6; TRBD1 matches 9 bases. The V gene end was trimmed by 0 bases and the J gene end by 9 bases; junction bases not matched to a gene: 1. The CDR3 length is 14 residues. Germline assignment: CDR1 SGHRS and CDR2 YFSETQ. CDR3 nucleotides: TGCGCCAGCAGCTTGGACAGGGGGCTTTCACCCCTCCACTTT. Translation gives CASSLDRGLSPLHF.